These 7 T cell receptor beta chains originate from one sample sequenced in a study of T cell repertoires in cytomegalovirus infection. TCRdb itself ran the reads through MiXCR, one entry per CDR3 protein. Of approximately 700,000 distinct CDR3 sequences in the sample, approximately 34% are singletons; the top ten hold around 2.8%. What was sequenced was PBMCs. These receptors came from a human donor in good health (CMV status not recorded). Some clones in this sample may be carry-over from other donors' samples.

This clonotype was seen at least ten times. This rearrangement joins TRBV7-2 to TRBJ2-3, with a possible D match to TRBD2 (6 bases). The germline V and J ends were trimmed by 1 base and 0 bases, with 11 bases remaining between them. The CDR3 runs to 16 residues. Germline CDR1 reads SGHTA; CDR2 reads FQGNSA. The CDR3 is CASSLVGGASTDTQYF. CDR3 sequence (DNA): TGTGCCAGCAGCTTAGTCGGGGGTGCTAGCACAGATACGCAGTATTTT.

The chain uses TRBV12-3 or TRBV12-4 and TRBJ2-5; the match to TRBD1 covers 7 bases. V dropped 3 bases and J dropped 3; count of bases not matched to a gene: 4. The CDR3 extends over 14 amino acids. CDR3 in amino acids: CASSLADREETQYF. CDR3 coding DNA: TGTGCCAGCAGTTTGGCTGACAGGGAAGAGACCCAGTACTTC.

This clonotype has just a few counts. CDR3 nucleotides: TGTGCCAGCAGTCCGACCCAAACGACTAGCGGGGGGTCAGATACGCAGTATTTT. Translating it yields CASSPTQTTSGGSDTQYF. The genes are TRBV27 and TRBJ2-3; 13 bases map to TRBD2. J lost 4 bases, V lost 5 bases, and 12 bases had no gene match. The germline V gene has CDR1 MNHEY and CDR2 SMNVEV (reference sequence). There are 18 residues in the CDR3.

There are many counts of this clonotype. This sequence joins TRBV11-1 and TRBJ1-1, with 9 bases matching TRBD1. Per the germline V gene, CDR1 is SGHAT and CDR2 is FQDESV (reference sequence). CDR3 length: 16 amino acids. The V and J ends lost 7 bases and 1 base, in that order; junction bases with no gene match: 10. The CDR3 DNA reads as TGTGCCAGCACCGTCAGGGGACAGGGCCGGAACACTGAAGCTTTCTTT. It specifies CASTVRGQGRNTEAFF. Full variable domain (outside the CDR3, taken from reference TRBV11-1 and TRBJ1-1): EAEVAQSPRYKITEKSQAVAFWCDPISGHATLYWYRQILGQGPELLVQFQDESVVDDSQLPKDRFSAERLKGVDSTLKIQPAELGDSAMYLCASTVRGQGRNTEAFFGQGTRLTVV.

This chain joins TRBV11-2 and TRBJ2-1, with a weak D call TRBD1 (5 bases). V dropped 8 bases and J dropped 10 bases, with 21 bases sitting between them. CDR3 size: 14 residues. Per germline, CDR1 SGHAT and CDR2 FQNNGV. CDR3 nucleotides: TGTGCCAGCGGGCTCCGGGTTGGGGCTGGGGAGCAGTTCTTC. Translating it yields CASGLRVGAGEQFF.

The rearrangement links TRBV28 to TRBJ1-2, with 12 bases matching TRBD1. Germline lookup yields CDR1 MDHEN and CDR2 SYDVKM. The ends lost 7 bases at V and 6 bases at J; junction bases unmatched: 15. The length of the CDR3 is 17 residues. The CDR3 region has the DNA TGTGCCAGCAATCTTTACTCCTCGGGACAGGGGGCGCATGGCTACACCTTC. Translated: CASNLYSSGQGAHGYTF.

The chain combines TRBV5-6 with TRBJ1-5, with D perhaps matching TRBD1 (5 bases). This CDR3 is built from 18 residues. Trimming removed 4 bases from V and 0 bases from J, with 20 bases in between. CDR1 SGHDT and CDR2 YYEEEE come from the germline V gene. The CDR3 is CASSTGGMAAYSNQPQHF. The CDR3, as DNA: TGTGCCAGCAGCACGGGGGGAATGGCAGCCTATAGCAATCAGCCCCAGCATTTT.